The 20 T cell receptor beta chains given below trace back to one sample, sequenced in a study of T cell responses to AZD1222 COVID-19 vaccine. The data were produced by immunoSEQ multiplex PCR, yet TCRdb's version contains in-frame clones alone and is incomplete. Of about 140,000 clones in the sample, 80% to 95% were seen once. Sequencing was performed on peripheral blood, taken 28 days after the second AZD1222 dose. Receptors were obtained from an adult who received the AZD1222 COVID-19 vaccine.

The rearrangement joins TRBV6-6 to TRBJ1-5, with D possibly matching TRBD1 (5 bases). The germline V gene encodes CDR1 MNHNY and CDR2 SVGAGI (reference sequence). Trimming shortened V by 2 bases and J by 4 bases, and 12 bases separated the two germline ends. This CDR3 region has 15 residues. DNA for the CDR3: TGTGCCAGCAGTTACCTCCAGGGTCAAAATCAGCCCCAGCATTTT. Protein sequence: CASSYLQGQNQPQHF.

The chain has TRBV9 and TRBJ2-1; either TRBD1 or TRBD2 may supply D (5 bases each). CDR1 is SGDLS and CDR2 is YYNGEE in the germline V gene. V was trimmed by 0 bases and J by 2 bases, leaving 18 bases between them. The length of the CDR3 is 18 residues. The CDR3 loop reads CASSVGRGVGNPYNEQFF. The DNA of the CDR3 is TGTGCCAGCAGCGTAGGAAGAGGGGTGGGTAACCCCTACAATGAGCAGTTCTTC. Full variable domain (rest looked up from reference TRBV9 and TRBJ2-1): DSGVTQTPKHLITATGQRVTLRCSPRSGDLSVYWYQQSLDQGLQFLIQYYNGEERAKGNILERFSAQQFPDLHSELNLSSLELGDSALYFCASSVGRGVGNPYNEQFFGPGTRLTVL.

The J gene is TRBJ2-2, the V gene TRBV7-2; D is uncertain. The CDR3 is 16 residues long. V lost 6 bases to trimming and J lost 0 bases, with 14 bases between them. The germline V gene has CDR1 SGHTA and CDR2 FQGNSA. The CDR3 DNA is TGTGCCAGCAGATGGGATCCGGCCTCGAACACCGGGGAGCTGTTTTTT. Protein: CASRWDPASNTGELFF.

This chain uses TRBV27 with TRBJ2-7; 9 bases map to TRBD2. The CDR3 has 15 amino acids. V shed 5 bases and J 0 bases; nucleotides not matched to a gene: 5. Germline loops: CDR1 MNHEY, CDR2 SMNVEV (reference sequence). DNA of the CDR3: TGTGCCAGCAGTCTAATTAGCGGGAGCTCCTACGAGCAGTACTTC. It yields the protein CASSLISGSSYEQYF.

The rearrangement uses TRBV11-2 and TRBJ2-7; 9 bases agree with TRBD1. Germline V gene data show CDR1 as SGHAT and CDR2 as FQNNGV. The CDR3 is 13 residues long. V lost 5 bases to trimming and J lost 6 bases; unmatched junction nucleotides: 5. The CDR3 sequence is CASSLTGGVEQYF. The CDR3 DNA reads TGTGCCAGCAGCCTGACAGGGGGAGTCGAGCAGTACTTC.

The V call is TRBV7-3, the J call TRBJ1-2; D gene ambiguous. The V end was cut by 6 bases, the J end by 1 base, with 18 bases between. The CDR3 totals 16 residues. Looked up from germline, CDR1 is SGHTA and CDR2 is FQGTGA. The chain's CDR3 is CASRPPPGSHNYGYTF. The DNA for the CDR3 is TGTGCCAGCAGACCCCCCCCCGGCAGCCATAACTATGGCTACACCTTC. Full variable domain (rest looked up from reference TRBV7-3 and TRBJ1-2): GAGVSQTPSNKVTEKGKYVELRCDPISGHTALYWYRQSLGQGPEFLIYFQGTGAADDSGLPNDRFFAVRPEGSVSTLKIQRTERGDSAVYLCASRPPPGSHNYGYTFGSGTRLTVV.

The chain has TRBV7-9 and TRBJ2-1, with 9 positions matching TRBD2. The CDR3 runs to 15 residues. The germline CDR1 and CDR2 sequences are SEHNR and FQNEAQ (reference sequence). V was pared by 2 bases and J by 8 bases, with 7 bases of the junction left unmatched. The CDR3 nucleotides read TGTGCCAGCAGCTTACCAGGACTAGCGCAGGATGAGCAGTTCTTC. Residues: CASSLPGLAQDEQFF.

The chain carries TRBV9 and TRBJ2-3; D is unclear. Per the germline V gene, CDR1 is SGDLS and CDR2 is YYNGEE. With 3 bases removed from V and 0 bases from J, the gap between germline ends came to 8 bases. This CDR3 region has 14 residues. Here the CDR3 reads CASSEAGSTDTQYF. The CDR3 DNA follows: TGTGCCAGCAGCGAGGCAGGTAGCACAGATACGCAGTATTTT.

The rearrangement uses TRBV4-3 and TRBJ1-2; tentatively, D is TRBD1 (6 bases). Germline V lookup: CDR1 LGHNA, CDR2 YSLEER. The V end lost 3 bases, the J end lost 5 bases, and 13 bases lay between the germline ends. The CDR3 contains 14 residues. CDR3 nucleotide sequence: TGCGCCAGCAGCCAGGAAAGACAGGTATATGGCTACACCTTC. This translates into CASSQERQVYGYTF.

This chain connects TRBV7-3 to TRBJ1-3; D unclear. Trimming removed 6 bases from V and 0 bases from J, with 6 bases in between. The CDR3 loop spans 13 amino acids. Germline CDR1 is SGHTA and CDR2 is FQGTGA. The CDR3 nucleotides are TGTGCCAGCAGGGAGAGCTCTGGAAACACCATATATTTT. This encodes CASRESSGNTIYF.

The V call is TRBV14, the J call TRBJ2-5, with D unresolved. This CDR3 is built from 15 residues. Germline CDR1 is SGHDN and CDR2 is FVKESK. V lost 4 bases and J lost 3, with 15 bases in between. Written as DNA, the CDR3 is TGTGCCAGCAGCCGGGGTCCCTCGGAAAAAGAGACCCAGTACTTC. This encodes CASSRGPSEKETQYF.

This chain uses TRBV3-1 (or the pseudogene TRBV3-2) with TRBJ1-2; D is unclear. Germline V gene data show CDR1 as LGHDT and CDR2 as YNNKEL (reference sequence). The CDR3 contains 16 residues. V gave up 3 bases and J gave up 2 bases, with 16 bases separating them. This chain's CDR3 is CASSHGPDLGNYGYTF. As DNA, the CDR3 is TGTGCCAGCAGCCATGGGCCAGACTTGGGGAACTATGGCTACACCTTC.

The CDR3 bases are TGTGCCAGCAGCTTAATGTCGGACCACGGGGAGCTGTTTTTT. This gives the protein CASSLMSDHGELFF. This sequence joins TRBV7-2 and TRBJ2-2; D is undetermined. Per germline, CDR1 SGHTA and CDR2 FQGNSA. Between the trimmed V and J ends, which lost 2 bases and 7 bases, there was a span of 11 bases. This CDR3 is built from 14 residues.

The chain recombines TRBV7-3 with TRBJ2-3; D is undetermined. The germline V gene encodes CDR1 SGHTA and CDR2 FQGTGA. This CDR3 is built from 13 residues. The V end lost 4 bases, the J end lost 3 bases, and 8 bases lay between the germline ends. As DNA, the CDR3 is TGTGCCAGCAGCTCCACAGCGACAGATACGCAGTATTTT. As protein: CASSSTATDTQYF.

V gene TRBV11-1 combines with J gene TRBJ2-7; 9 positions agree with TRBD1. Trimming cost V 5 bases and J 1 base; bases outside gene matches: 6. The CDR3 consists of 15 residues. Per germline, CDR1 SGHAT and CDR2 FQDESV (reference sequence). CDR3 sequence: CASSRDRAKSYEQYF. As DNA, the CDR3 is TGTGCCAGCAGCCGGGACAGGGCAAAGTCCTACGAGCAGTACTTC.

This clone appeared a single time. V gene TRBV6-2 or TRBV6-3 combines with J gene TRBJ2-7; TRBD1 matches 10 bases. Trimming removed 2 bases from V and 2 bases from J; junction bases left unmatched: 3. Germline V gene lookup returns CDR1 MNHEY and CDR2 SVGEGT. This CDR3 has 15 residues. The CDR3 region has the DNA TGTGCCAGCAGTTACCTGGGACAGGGGCCCTACGAGCAGTACTTC. Translating it yields CASSYLGQGPYEQYF.

The chain carries TRBV6-5 and TRBJ1-2; D is unclear. V lost 2 bases and J lost 3, with 13 bases in between. The germline V gene has CDR1 MNHEY and CDR2 SVGAGI. This CDR3 is 15 amino acids long. CDR3 in amino acids: CASSYGSNVDYGYTF. DNA of the CDR3: TGTGCCAGCAGTTACGGCAGCAATGTTGACTATGGCTACACCTTC.

J is TRBJ2-5 and V is TRBV6-2 or TRBV6-3; 7 bases fit TRBD2. The V gene's germline CDR1 is MNHEY and CDR2 SVGEGT. V trimming: 4 bases; J trimming: 3 bases; junction bases outside the gene matches: 11. This CDR3 has 16 amino acids. In DNA form, the CDR3 reads TGTGCCAGCAGTTTCCAAAGGACTAGGCTCAAAGAGACCCAGTACTTC. Its protein product is CASSFQRTRLKETQYF.

The gene calls are TRBV5-1 and TRBJ2-6, with D hard to call. Germline V gives CDR1 SGHRS, CDR2 YFSETQ. The CDR3 runs to 16 residues. Trimming removed 0 bases from V and 0 bases from J, with 7 bases in between. As DNA, the CDR3 is TGCGCCAGCAGCTTGGCTCCGAACTCTGGGGCCAACGTCCTGACTTTC. It yields the protein CASSLAPNSGANVLTF.

The chain is built from TRBV5-6 and TRBJ2-7; no clear D gene. V lost 4 bases and J lost 2, with 7 bases in between. This CDR3 spans 12 amino acids. The germline gives CDR1 SGHDT, CDR2 YYEEEE. The chain's CDR3 is CASSPGTYEQYF. In nucleotides, the CDR3 is TGTGCCAGCAGCCCCGGCACCTACGAGCAGTACTTC.